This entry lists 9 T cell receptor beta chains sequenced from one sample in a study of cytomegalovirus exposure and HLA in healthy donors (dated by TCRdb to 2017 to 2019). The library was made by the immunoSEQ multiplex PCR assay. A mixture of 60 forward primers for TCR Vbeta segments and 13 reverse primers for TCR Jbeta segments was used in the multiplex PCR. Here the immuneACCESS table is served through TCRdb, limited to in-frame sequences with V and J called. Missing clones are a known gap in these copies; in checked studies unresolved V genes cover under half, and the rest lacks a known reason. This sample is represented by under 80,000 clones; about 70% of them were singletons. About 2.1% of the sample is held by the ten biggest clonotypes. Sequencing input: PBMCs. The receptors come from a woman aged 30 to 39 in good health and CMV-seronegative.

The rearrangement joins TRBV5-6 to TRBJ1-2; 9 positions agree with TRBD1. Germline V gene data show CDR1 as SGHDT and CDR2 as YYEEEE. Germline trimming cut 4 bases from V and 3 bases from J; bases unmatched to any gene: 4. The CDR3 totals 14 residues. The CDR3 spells CASSRGQGYYGYTF. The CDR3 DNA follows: TGTGCCAGCAGCAGAGGACAGGGGTACTATGGCTACACCTTC.

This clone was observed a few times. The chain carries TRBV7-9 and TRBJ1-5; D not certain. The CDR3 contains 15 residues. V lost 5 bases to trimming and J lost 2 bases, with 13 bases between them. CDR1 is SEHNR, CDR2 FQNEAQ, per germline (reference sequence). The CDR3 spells CASSLNAYGNQPQHF. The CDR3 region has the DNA TGTGCCAGCAGCCTAAACGCTTACGGCAATCAGCCCCAGCATTTT. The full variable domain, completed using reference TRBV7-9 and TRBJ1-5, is DTGVSQNPRHKITKRGQNVTFRCDPISEHNRLYWYRQTLGQGPEFLTYFQNEAQLEKSRLLSDRFSAERPKGSFSTLEIQRTEQGDSAMYLCASSLNAYGNQPQHFGDGTRLSIL.

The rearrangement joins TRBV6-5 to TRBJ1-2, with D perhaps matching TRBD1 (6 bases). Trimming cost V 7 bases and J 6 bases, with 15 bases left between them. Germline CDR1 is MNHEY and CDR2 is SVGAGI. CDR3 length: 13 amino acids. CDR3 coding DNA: TGTGCCAGCACCTACCGGGGGGGCCATGGCTACACCTTC. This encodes CASTYRGGHGYTF.

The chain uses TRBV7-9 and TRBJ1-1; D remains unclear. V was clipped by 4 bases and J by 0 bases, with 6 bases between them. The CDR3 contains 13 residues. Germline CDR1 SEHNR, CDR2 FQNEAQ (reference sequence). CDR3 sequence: CASSSRMNTEAFF. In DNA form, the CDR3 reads TGTGCCAGCAGCTCGCGGATGAACACTGAAGCTTTCTTT.

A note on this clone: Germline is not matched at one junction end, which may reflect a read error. The CDR3 spells CSVEDGAGGTGAFF. The CDR3 DNA follows: TGCAGCGTTGAAGATGGCGCAGGGGGCACTGGAGCTTTCTTT. This chain uses TRBV29-1 with TRBJ1-1; TRBD1 matches at 8 bases. The CDR3 extends over 14 amino acids. CDR1 SQVTM and CDR2 ANQGSEA come from the germline V gene.

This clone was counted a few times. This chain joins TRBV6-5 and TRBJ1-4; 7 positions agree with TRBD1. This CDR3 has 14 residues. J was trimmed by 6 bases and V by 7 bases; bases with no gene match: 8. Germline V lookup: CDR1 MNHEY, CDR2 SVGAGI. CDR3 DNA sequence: TGTGCCAGCAAGGAGGAGGGGGCCCATGAAAAACTGTTTTTT. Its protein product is CASKEEGAHEKLFF.

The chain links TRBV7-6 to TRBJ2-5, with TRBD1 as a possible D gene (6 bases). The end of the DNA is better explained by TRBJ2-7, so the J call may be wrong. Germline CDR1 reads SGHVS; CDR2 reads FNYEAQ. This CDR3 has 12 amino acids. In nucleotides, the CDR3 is TGTGCCAGCAGCTCTCAGGGGTACGAGCAGTACTTC. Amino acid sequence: CASSSQGYEQYF.

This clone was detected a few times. The CDR3: CASSPVEATEAFF. The CDR3 DNA is TGTGCCAGCAGTCCTGTAGAGGCCACTGAAGCTTTCTTT. The chain recombines TRBV9 with TRBJ1-1, with D unclear. The CDR3 has 13 residues. Germline-derived CDR1 and CDR2 are SGDLS and YYNGEE. Trimming left V 5 bases short and J 4 bases short, with 12 bases between.

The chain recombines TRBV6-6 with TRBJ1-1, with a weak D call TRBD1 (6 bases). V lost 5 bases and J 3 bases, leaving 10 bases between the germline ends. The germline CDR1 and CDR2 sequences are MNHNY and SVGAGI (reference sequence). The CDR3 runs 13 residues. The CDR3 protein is CASSVTGYTEAFF. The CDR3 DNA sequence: TGTGCCAGCAGTGTCACAGGGTACACTGAAGCTTTCTTT.